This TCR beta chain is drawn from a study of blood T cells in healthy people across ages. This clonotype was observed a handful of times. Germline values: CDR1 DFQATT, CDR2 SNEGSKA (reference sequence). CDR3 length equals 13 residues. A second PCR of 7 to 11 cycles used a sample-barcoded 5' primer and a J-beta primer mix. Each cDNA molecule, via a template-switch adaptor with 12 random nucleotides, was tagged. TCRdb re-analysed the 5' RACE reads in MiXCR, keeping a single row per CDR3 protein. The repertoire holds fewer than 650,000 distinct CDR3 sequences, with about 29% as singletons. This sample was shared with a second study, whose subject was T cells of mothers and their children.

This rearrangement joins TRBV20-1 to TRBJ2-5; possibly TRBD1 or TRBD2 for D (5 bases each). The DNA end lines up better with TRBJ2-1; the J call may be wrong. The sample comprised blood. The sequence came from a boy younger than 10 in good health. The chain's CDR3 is CSASGAIQSEQFF. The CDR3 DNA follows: TGCAGTGCTAGCGGGGCCATACAGAGTGAGCAGTTCTTC.